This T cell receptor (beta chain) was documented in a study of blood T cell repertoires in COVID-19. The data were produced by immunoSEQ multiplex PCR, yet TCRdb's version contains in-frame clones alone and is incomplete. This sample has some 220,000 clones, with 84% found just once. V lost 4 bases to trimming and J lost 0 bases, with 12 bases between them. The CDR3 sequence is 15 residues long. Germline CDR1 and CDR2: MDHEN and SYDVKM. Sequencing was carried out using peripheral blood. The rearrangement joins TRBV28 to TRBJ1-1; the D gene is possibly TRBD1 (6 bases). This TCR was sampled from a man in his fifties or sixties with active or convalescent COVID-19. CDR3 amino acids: CASSSVGQLNTEAFF. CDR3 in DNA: TGTGCCAGCAGTTCCGTAGGACAGTTGAACACTGAAGCTTTCTTT.